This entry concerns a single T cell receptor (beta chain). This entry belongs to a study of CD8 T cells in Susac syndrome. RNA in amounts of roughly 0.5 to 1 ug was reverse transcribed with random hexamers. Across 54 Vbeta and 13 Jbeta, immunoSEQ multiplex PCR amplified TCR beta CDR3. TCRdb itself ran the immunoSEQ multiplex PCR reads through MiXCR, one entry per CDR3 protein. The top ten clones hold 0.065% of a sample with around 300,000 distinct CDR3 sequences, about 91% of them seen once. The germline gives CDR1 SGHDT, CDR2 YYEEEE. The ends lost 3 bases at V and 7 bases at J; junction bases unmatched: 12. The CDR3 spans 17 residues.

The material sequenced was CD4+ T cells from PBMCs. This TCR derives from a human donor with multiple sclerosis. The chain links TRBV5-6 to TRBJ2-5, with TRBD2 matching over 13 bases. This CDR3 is CASSYRLAGGAGGTQYF. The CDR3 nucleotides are TGTGCCAGCAGCTATAGACTAGCGGGGGGAGCGGGCGGGACCCAGTACTTC.